The T cell receptor (beta chain) described here comes from a study of cytomegalovirus exposure and HLA in healthy donors. Study summary: About 85 million unique TCRs from HLA-typed donors were held in an early release of data. Study-level points and caveats: HLA alleles showed associations with about 17,000 TCR beta sequences in a later analysis, at a 0.05 false discovery rate. While the bulk of TCR sequences proved rare, some public TCRs turned up in many donors.

Primers: 60 Vbeta forward and 13 Jbeta reverse. TCRdb's copy holds only in-frame clones and misses some; the assay was immunoSEQ multiplex PCR. The sample holds fewer than 100,000 clones, around 77% seen once. Germline V gene lookup returns CDR1 SGHVS and CDR2 FNYEAQ. V lost 1 base and J 5 bases, leaving 8 bases between the germline ends. This CDR3 is 13 amino acids long. Worth noting for this clone: The antigen is undetermined.

This TCR derives from a man aged 35 to 55 in good health and CMV-seronegative. J is TRBJ2-5 and V is TRBV7-6; TRBD2 might be the D (6 bases). The sequencing input was PBMCs. The DNA for the CDR3 is TGTGCCAGCAGCTTAGTGGGGAGGGAGACCCAGTACTTC. Protein product: CASSLVGRETQYF.